The present T cell receptor (beta chain) was sequenced within a study of regulatory T cells in long-lasting Graves disease. This clonotype was seen a handful of times. Germline CDR1 and CDR2: SGHRS and YFSETQ. The CDR3 runs 15 residues. V was clipped by 2 bases and J by 5 bases; unmatched bases: 8. Sequencing libraries for TCR beta were prepared with iRepertoire HTBI primers and Arm-PCR of CDR3 regions. TCRdb used MiXCR to reprocess the multiplex PCR reads, holding one entry per CDR3 protein. The repertoire holds approximately 470,000 distinct CDR3 sequences, with 15% to 20% as singletons. Time point noted: newly diagnosed GD, antithyroid drugs for less than 3 months. Researchers made the TCR library from RNA that was extracted from PBMCs. The same data also contributed to another study, on T cells in Graves' hyperthyroidism and ophthalmopathy. From that paper: When the TCR CDR3 underwent first-round RT-PCR, the HTBI primer set was used.

This material consisted of peripheral blood mononuclear cells (PBMCs), taken at new diagnosis, from a patient treated with antithyroid drugs. The receptor comes from a man aged 40-50 years with Graves disease. The V gene is TRBV5-1, the J gene TRBJ2-7; 9 nucleotides align to TRBD1. CDR3 region: CASSFTGTGSDEQYF. In DNA, the CDR3 is TGCGCCAGCAGCTTCACCGGGACAGGGTCCGACGAGCAGTACTTC.